One T cell receptor beta chain is described in this entry. The sample originates from a study of T cell changes during pregnancy in multiple sclerosis. The CDR3 covers 16 residues. CDR1 is MNHEY, CDR2 SMNVEV, per germline (reference sequence). With 1 base removed from V and 4 bases from J, the gap between germline ends came to 14 bases. TCRdb keeps only in-frame clones here, not all; method: immunoSEQ multiplex PCR. The sample records fewer than 110,000 clones, 80% to 95% being singletons. This sequence originates from a female donor with multiple sclerosis, enrolled in a pregnancy study. The sequencing here drew on peripheral blood, taken in the second trimester of pregnancy. J is TRBJ1-5 and V is TRBV27, with D possibly TRBD1 on 5 matching bases. The CDR3 region is CASSLFGAVGNQPQHF. CDR3 DNA: TGTGCCAGCAGTTTATTTGGGGCAGTAGGGAATCAGCCCCAGCATTTT.